This paragraph covers one TCR beta chain sequence. Original processing methods: Estimated nucleated cell counts came from reference gene primer amplification. TCRdb keeps only in-frame clones here, not all; method: immunoSEQ multiplex PCR. The DNA gave D and trimming, while V, J and clone size come from that table. The sample includes 200,000 to 300,000 clones, roughly 86% of them seen just once. This record belongs to a study of blood T cell repertoires in COVID-19. Study details: T cells, B-cell-depleted T cells, or PBMCs provided the cDNA or gDNA that served as material.

The source is a man aged 50 or older with acute or convalescent COVID-19. Material for sequencing was peripheral blood.

CDR3: CASSFRPSGDHTDTQYF. The CDR3 DNA follows: TGTGCCAGCAGCTTCCGTCCCTCGGGGGACCACACAGATACGCAGTATTTT. V and J are TRBV9 and TRBJ2-3; D is perhaps TRBD2 (6 bases). V was clipped by 4 bases and J by 2 bases, with 20 bases between them. Per the germline V gene, CDR1 is SGDLS and CDR2 is YYNGEE. The CDR3 runs 17 residues. The whole variable domain, remainder taken from reference TRBV9 and TRBJ2-3, is DSGVTQTPKHLITATGQRVTLRCSPRSGDLSVYWYQQSLDQGLQFLIQYYNGEERAKGNILERFSAQQFPDLHSELNLSSLELGDSALYFCASSFRPSGDHTDTQYFGPGTRLTVL.